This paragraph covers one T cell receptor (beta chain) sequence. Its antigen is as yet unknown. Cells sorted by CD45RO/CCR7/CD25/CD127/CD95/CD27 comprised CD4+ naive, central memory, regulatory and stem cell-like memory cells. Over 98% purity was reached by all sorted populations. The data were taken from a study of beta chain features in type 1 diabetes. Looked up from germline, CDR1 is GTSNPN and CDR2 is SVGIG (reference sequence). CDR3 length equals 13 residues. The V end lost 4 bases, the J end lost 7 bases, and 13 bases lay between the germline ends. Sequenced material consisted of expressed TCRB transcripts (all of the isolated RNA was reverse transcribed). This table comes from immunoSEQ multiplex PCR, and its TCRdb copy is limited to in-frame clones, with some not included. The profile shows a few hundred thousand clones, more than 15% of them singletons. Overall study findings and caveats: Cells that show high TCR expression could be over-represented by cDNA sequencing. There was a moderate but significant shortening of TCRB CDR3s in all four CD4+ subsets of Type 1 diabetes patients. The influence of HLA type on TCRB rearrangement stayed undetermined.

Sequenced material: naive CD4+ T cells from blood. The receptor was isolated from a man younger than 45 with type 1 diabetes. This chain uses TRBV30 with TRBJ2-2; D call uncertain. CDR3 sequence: CAWTPPFHGELFF. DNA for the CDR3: TGTGCCTGGACCCCCCCCTTTCACGGGGAGCTGTTTTTT.